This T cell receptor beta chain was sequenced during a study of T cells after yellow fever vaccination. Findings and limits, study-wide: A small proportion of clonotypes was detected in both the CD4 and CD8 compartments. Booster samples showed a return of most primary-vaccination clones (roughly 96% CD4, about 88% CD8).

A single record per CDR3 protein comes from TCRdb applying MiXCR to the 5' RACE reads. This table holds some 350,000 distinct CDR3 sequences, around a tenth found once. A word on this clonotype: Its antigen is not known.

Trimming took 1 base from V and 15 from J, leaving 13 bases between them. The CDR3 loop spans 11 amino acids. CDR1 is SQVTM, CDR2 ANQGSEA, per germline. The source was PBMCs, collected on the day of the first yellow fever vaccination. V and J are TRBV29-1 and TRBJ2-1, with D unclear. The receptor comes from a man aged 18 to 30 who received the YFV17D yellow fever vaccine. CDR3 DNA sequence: TGCAGCGTTGAAGTCTCCCGAGTCCCGTTCTTC. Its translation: CSVEVSRVPFF.